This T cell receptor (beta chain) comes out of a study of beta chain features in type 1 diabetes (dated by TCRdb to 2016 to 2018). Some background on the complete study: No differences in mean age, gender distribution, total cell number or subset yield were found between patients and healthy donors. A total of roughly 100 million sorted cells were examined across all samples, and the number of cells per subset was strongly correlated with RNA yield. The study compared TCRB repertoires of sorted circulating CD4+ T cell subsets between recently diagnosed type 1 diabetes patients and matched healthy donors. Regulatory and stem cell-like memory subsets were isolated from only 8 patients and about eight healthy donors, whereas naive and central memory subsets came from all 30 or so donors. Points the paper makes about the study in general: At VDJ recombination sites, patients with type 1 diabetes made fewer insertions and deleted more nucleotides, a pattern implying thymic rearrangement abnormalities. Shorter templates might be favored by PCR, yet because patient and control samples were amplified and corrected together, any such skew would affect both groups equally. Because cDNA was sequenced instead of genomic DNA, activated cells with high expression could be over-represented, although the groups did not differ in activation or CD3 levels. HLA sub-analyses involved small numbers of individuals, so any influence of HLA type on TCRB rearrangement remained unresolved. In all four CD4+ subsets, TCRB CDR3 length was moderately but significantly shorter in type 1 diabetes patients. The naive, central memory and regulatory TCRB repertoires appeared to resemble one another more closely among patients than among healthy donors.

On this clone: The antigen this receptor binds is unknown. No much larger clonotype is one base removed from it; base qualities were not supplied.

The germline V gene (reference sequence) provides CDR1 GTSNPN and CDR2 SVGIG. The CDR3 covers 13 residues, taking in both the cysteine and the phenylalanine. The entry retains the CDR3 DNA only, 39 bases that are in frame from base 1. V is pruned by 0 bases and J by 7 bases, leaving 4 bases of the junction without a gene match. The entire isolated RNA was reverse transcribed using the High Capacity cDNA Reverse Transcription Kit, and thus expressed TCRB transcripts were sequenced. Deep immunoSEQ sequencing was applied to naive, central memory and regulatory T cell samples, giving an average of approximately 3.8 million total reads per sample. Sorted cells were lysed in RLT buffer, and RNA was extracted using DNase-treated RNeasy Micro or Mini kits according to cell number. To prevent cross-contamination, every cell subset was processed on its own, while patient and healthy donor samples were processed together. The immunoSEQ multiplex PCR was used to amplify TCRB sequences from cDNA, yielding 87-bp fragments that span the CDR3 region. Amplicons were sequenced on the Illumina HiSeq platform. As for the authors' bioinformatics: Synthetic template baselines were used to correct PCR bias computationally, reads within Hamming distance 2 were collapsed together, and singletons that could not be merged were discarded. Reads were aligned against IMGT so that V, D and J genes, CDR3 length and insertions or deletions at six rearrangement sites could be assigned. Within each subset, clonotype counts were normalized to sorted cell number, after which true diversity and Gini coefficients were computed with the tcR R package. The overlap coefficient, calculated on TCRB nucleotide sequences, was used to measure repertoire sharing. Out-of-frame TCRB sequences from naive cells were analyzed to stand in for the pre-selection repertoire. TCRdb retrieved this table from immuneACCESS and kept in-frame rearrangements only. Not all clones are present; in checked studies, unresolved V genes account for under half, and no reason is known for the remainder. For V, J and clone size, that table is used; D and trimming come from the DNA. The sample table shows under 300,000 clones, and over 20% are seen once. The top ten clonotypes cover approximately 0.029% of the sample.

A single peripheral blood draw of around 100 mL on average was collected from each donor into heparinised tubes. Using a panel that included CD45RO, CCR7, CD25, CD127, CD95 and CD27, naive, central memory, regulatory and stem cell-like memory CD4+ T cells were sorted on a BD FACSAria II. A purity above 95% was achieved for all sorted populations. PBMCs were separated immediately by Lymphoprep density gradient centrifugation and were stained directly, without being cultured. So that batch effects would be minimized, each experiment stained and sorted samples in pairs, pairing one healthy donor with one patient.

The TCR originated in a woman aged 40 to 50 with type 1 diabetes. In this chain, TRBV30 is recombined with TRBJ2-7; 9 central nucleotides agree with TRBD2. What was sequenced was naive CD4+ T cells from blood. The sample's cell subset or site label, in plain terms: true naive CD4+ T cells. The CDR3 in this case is CAWSVSAGGEQYF. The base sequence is TGTGCCTGGAGTGTATCAGCGGGAGGTGAGCAGTACTTC.